This T cell receptor (beta chain) derives from a study of T cells after yellow fever vaccination. About the study: The authors prepared low-cell-number fractions using SMART-Seq v4 Ultra Low Input.

TCRdb recomputed calls from the 5' RACE reads with MiXCR, one row per CDR3 protein. The repertoire holds more than 75,000 distinct CDR3 sequences, with over 8% as singletons. General study points: Abundant bulk-derived clonotypes could contaminate FACS-sorted repertoires. The booster response re-showed most primary clones: approximately 95% CD4, about 89% CD8. It was a small share of clonotypes that appeared in both CD4 and CD8 compartments.

Here the sequenced sample was CD8+ T cells not binding an NS4B(214-222) dextramer, sorted from PBMCs, taken approximately 16 days after the first yellow fever vaccination. The receptor was derived from a man between 18 and 29 years old who received the YFV17D yellow fever vaccine.

The CDR3 DNA reads as TGCAGTGCTAGTGGGCTGGGGTCGTCCGGGGAGCTGTTTTTT. Its translation is CSASGLGSSGELFF. J is TRBJ2-2 and V is TRBV20-1, with D unclear. V was pared by 3 bases and J by 6 bases, with 14 bases between. The CDR3 is made up of 14 amino acids. CDR1 and CDR2 (germline): DFQATT, SNEGSKA (reference sequence).